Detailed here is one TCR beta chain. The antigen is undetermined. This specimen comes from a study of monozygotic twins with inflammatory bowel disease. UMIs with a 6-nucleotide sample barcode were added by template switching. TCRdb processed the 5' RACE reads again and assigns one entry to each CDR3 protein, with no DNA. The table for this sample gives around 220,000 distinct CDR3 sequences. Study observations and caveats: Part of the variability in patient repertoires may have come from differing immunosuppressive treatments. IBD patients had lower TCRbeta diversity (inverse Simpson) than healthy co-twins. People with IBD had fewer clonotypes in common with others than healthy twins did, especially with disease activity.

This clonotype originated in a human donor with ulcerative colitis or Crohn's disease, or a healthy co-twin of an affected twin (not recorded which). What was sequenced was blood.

The CDR3 sequence: CAISESTQPQHF. The V gene is TRBV10-3, the J gene TRBJ1-5. The CDR3 totals 12 residues. CDR1 and CDR2 from the germline V gene are ENHRY and SYGVKD.